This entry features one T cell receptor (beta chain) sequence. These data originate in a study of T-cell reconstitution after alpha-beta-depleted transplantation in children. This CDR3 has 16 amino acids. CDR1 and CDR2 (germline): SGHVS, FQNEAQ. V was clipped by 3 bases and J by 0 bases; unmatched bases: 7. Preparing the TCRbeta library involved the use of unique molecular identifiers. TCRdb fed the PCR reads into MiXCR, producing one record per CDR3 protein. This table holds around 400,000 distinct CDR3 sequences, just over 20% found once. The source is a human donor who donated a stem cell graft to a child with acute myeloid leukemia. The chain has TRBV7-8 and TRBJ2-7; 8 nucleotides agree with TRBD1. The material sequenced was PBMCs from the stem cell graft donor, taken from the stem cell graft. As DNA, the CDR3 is TGTGCCAGCAGCTTGAGACGGACAGGGAACTCCTACGAGCAGTACTTC. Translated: CASSLRRTGNSYEQYF.